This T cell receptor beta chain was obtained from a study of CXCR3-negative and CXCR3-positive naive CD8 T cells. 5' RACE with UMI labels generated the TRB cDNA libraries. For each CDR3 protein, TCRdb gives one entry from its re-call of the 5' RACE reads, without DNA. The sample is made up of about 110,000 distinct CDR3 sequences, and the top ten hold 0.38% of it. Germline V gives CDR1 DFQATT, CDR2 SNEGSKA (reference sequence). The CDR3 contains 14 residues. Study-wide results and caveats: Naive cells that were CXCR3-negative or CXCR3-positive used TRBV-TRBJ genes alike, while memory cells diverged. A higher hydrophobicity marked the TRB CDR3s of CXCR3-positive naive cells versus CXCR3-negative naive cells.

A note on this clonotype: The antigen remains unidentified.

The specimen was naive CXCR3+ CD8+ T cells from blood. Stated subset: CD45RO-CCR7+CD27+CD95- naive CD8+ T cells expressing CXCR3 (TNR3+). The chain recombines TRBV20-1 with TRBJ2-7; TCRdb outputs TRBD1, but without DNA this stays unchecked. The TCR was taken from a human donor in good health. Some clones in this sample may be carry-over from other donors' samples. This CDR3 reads CSAEYRVGSYEQYF.